The clone carrying this T cell receptor (beta chain) showed up just a few times. This sample stems from a study of blood T cells in healthy people across ages. V lost 8 bases to trimming and J lost 7 bases, with 11 bases between them. The length of the CDR3 is 13 residues. Germline V lookup: CDR1 KGHDR, CDR2 SFDVKD. The use of a sample-barcoded 5' primer and a J-beta primer mix characterized a second PCR of roughly 7 to 11 cycles. TCRdb processed the 5' RACE reads anew with MiXCR; each CDR3 protein has one entry. Of fewer than 750,000 distinct CDR3 sequences in the sample, 45% to 55% were seen once. The source material was blood. The sequence was collected from a man older than 75 in good health. This chain connects TRBV24-1 to TRBJ2-6; D possibly matches TRBD1 or TRBD2 (5 bases each). CDR3 bases: TGTGCCACCACCCCAGGGAGAGCCAACGTCCTGACTTTC. It yields the protein CATTPGRANVLTF.